One sample yielded the 18 T cell receptor beta chains listed below, sequenced in a study of T cells in Graves' hyperthyroidism and ophthalmopathy. There were TCR beta CDR3 regions amplified from RNA transcripts. First-round RT-PCR of the TCR CDR3 relied on the HTBI primer set. TCRdb used MiXCR to reprocess the multiplex PCR reads, holding one entry per CDR3 protein. In the table there are over 300,000 distinct CDR3 sequences, around 13% of which are singletons. Sequencing was carried out using blood. The receptors stem from a woman aged 60-70 years with Graves' hyperthyroidism.

This chain uses TRBV12-3 or TRBV12-4 with TRBJ2-2; the match to TRBD2 covers 10 bases. With 2 bases clipped from V and 0 bases from J, the junction kept 6 bases outside the gene matches. The CDR3 has 18 amino acids. CDR3 residues: CASSLFLAGVTNTGELFF. The CDR3 DNA is TGTGCCAGCAGTTTATTTCTAGCGGGAGTGACGAACACCGGGGAGCTGTTTTTT.

The table lists this clonotype with a few counts. The rearrangement joins TRBV12-5 to TRBJ2-6; 10 positions match TRBD1. Losses at the gene ends were 0 bases for V and 0 bases for J; bases not matched to a gene: 5. Germline V lookup: CDR1 LGHNT, CDR2 FRNRAP. The CDR3 has 19 residues. The CDR3 nucleotides read TGTGCTAGTGGTTTGGTACTTGGGACAGGGGCCTCTGGGGCCAACGTCCTGACTTTC. Its protein product is CASGLVLGTGASGANVLTF. Looking up the rest from reference TRBV12-5 and TRBJ2-6 gives the full variable domain: DARVTQTPRHKVTEMGQEVTMRCQPILGHNTVFWYRQTMMQGLELLAYFRNRAPLDDSGMPKDRFSAEMPDATLATLKIQPSEPRDSAVYFCASGLVLGTGASGANVLTFGAGSRLTVL.

The rearrangement uses TRBV30 and TRBJ2-3; 13 bases fit TRBD2. This CDR3 region has 18 residues. In germline, CDR1 is GTSNPN, CDR2 SVGIG (reference sequence). With 3 bases clipped from V and 5 bases from J, the junction kept 14 bases outside the gene matches. The CDR3 protein is CAWRGLAGARGPQDTQYF. CDR3 coding DNA: TGTGCCTGGAGAGGACTAGCGGGAGCTCGGGGCCCACAAGATACGCAGTATTTT. Supplemented by reference TRBV30 and TRBJ2-3, the full variable domain reads SQTIHQWPATLVQPVGSPLSLECTVEGTSNPNLYWYRQAAGRGLQLLFYSVGIGQISSEVPQNLSASRPQDRQFILSSKKLLLSDSGFYLCAWRGLAGARGPQDTQYFGPGTRLTVL.

DNA of the CDR3: TGTGCCACCAGCATTGTACTAGCGGCAGATACGCAGTATTTT. It codes for CATSIVLAADTQYF. The V gene is TRBV15, the J gene TRBJ2-3; 8 nucleotides match TRBD2. Germline CDR1 is LNHNV and CDR2 is YYDKDF (reference sequence). There are 14 residues in the CDR3. The junction had 4 bases not matched to a gene; V was cut back by 4 bases and J by 4 bases.

This clonotype was observed a handful of times. For the CDR3, the DNA is TGCAGCGTTCGGAACACAGATACGCAGTATTTT. The encoded protein is CSVRNTDTQYF. The gene calls are TRBV29-1 and TRBJ2-3; D gene unclear. The germline V and J ends were trimmed by 5 bases and 2 bases, with 5 bases remaining between them. Germline assignment: CDR1 SQVTM and CDR2 ANQGSEA. There are 11 residues in the CDR3.

This clonotype has a single count. Being one base from a much bigger clone, this may be a read error. This chain links TRBV11-3 with TRBJ2-2, with a weak D call TRBD2 (5 bases). The CDR3 is made up of 15 amino acids. The V gene's germline CDR1 is SGHNT and CDR2 YENEEA. Here the CDR3 DNA reads TGTGCCAGCAGCTTTCGGCACTTGAACACCGGGGAGCCGTTTTTT. It codes for CASSFRHLNTGEPFF.

This clonotype was detected many times. The chain combines TRBV29-1 with TRBJ1-2; tentatively, D is TRBD1 (6 bases). This CDR3 spans 11 amino acids. Germline V gene sequence: CDR1 SQVTM, CDR2 ANQGSEA. Trimming left V 5 bases short and J 8 bases short, with 12 bases between. The CDR3 here is CSVLGGSGYTF. CDR3 bases: TGCAGCGTTCTAGGGGGTAGCGGCTACACCTTC.

This clonotype was detected ten times or more. The V and J genes are TRBV2 and TRBJ1-4, with unresolved D. The V and J ends lost 7 bases and 8 bases respectively, with 14 bases between them. The CDR3 runs 13 residues. From germline, CDR1 is SNHLY and CDR2 FYNNEI. CDR3 residues: CASTREASEKLFF. The CDR3 DNA follows: TGTGCCAGCACCCGGGAGGCATCGGAAAAACTGTTTTTT.

In this sample, this clonotype turned up many times. The rearrangement joins TRBV27 to TRBJ2-7; D gene uncertain. Trimming cost V 2 bases and J 4 bases, with 9 bases left between them. Germline assignment: CDR1 MNHEY and CDR2 SMNVEV (reference sequence). The CDR3 has 13 residues. The CDR3 nucleotides are TGTGCCAGCAGTTTAGTCAGCAATTACGAGCAGTACTTC. Protein sequence: CASSLVSNYEQYF.

CDR3 bases: TGTGCCACCAGCAGGGACCTAACTAATGAAAAACTGTTTTTT. It translates to CATSRDLTNEKLFF. The chain links TRBV15 to TRBJ1-4; D call uncertain. The CDR3 totals 14 residues. The V end was cut by 3 bases, the J end by 1 base, with 6 bases between. Germline CDR1 reads LNHNV; CDR2 reads YYDKDF (reference sequence).

This clonotype showed up many times. The gene calls are TRBV6-6 and TRBJ2-7; the D gene could be TRBD1 or TRBD2 (6 bases each). The CDR3 length is 16 residues. Germline CDR1 and CDR2: MNHNY and SVGAGI (reference sequence). The V gene lost 0 bases and the J gene lost 4 bases, with 16 bases spanning the gap. CDR3 amino acids: CASSYSAGGDIYEQYF. Written as DNA, the CDR3 is TGTGCCAGCAGTTACTCGGCCGGGGGCGATATTTACGAGCAGTACTTC.

Turning to this clonotype: A much bigger clone sits one base away, suggesting this may be a read error. This chain links TRBV18 with TRBJ2-5, with TRBD2 as a possible D gene (6 bases). Germline V gene lookup returns CDR1 KGHSH and CDR2 LQKENI. This CDR3 comprises 14 residues. The CDR3 DNA is TGTGCCAGCTCACCATCCGGGGGTGGAGAGACCCGGTACTTC. This codes for CASSPSGGGETRYF.

This clonotype was seen at least ten times. The rearrangement joins TRBV27 to TRBJ2-7; 12 bases agree with TRBD2. CDR1 and CDR2 from the germline V gene are MNHEY and SMNVEV (reference sequence). V shed 5 bases and J 5 bases; nucleotides not matched to a gene: 7. The CDR3 spans 15 residues. The CDR3 DNA reads as TGTGCCAGCAGTCCGACTAGCGGGAGCGTCGACGAGCAGTACTTC. Residues: CASSPTSGSVDEQYF.

This chain connects TRBV12-3 or TRBV12-4 to TRBJ2-1, with 9 bases that match TRBD2. The ends lost 6 bases at V and 2 bases at J; junction bases unmatched: 5. This CDR3 is 15 amino acids long. DNA for the CDR3: TGTGCCAGCAGCTTCAGCGGGAGGACCTACAATGAGCAGTTCTTC. Protein product: CASSFSGRTYNEQFF.

This clonotype was seen many times. V gene TRBV25-1 combines with J gene TRBJ2-5; D may be TRBD2 (6 bases). Germline V gene sequence: CDR1 MGHDK, CDR2 SYGVNS. Trimming took off 4 bases at V and 4 bases at J, with 19 bases between the two ends. This CDR3 has 16 residues. Here the CDR3 DNA reads TGTGCCAGCAGTGGCCCTTCGGGGGATCGGGGAGAGACCCAGTACTTC. Encoded protein: CASSGPSGDRGETQYF.

The chain employs TRBV7-2 and TRBJ2-7; 10 positions agree with TRBD2. This CDR3 comprises 15 residues. The V and J ends lost 1 base and 5 bases, in that order; junction bases with no gene match: 5. Germline CDR1 SGHTA, CDR2 FQGNSA. The CDR3, as DNA: TGTGCCAGCAGCTTAGTGTCTAGCGGGAGCCACGAGCAGTACTTC. This encodes CASSLVSSGSHEQYF.

The chain carries TRBV5-1 and TRBJ2-2, with a weak D call TRBD2 (6 bases). CDR1 is SGHRS, CDR2 YFSETQ, per germline. Between the trimmed V and J ends, which lost 2 bases and 5 bases, there was a span of 16 bases. The CDR3 totals 16 residues. In nucleotides, the CDR3 is TGCGCCAGCAGCTTCCGGGAGAGCAAGGGTACCGGGGAGCTGTTTTTT. Its protein is CASSFRESKGTGELFF.

In this sample, this clonotype turned up many times. The rearrangement joins TRBV15 to TRBJ2-1, with D possibly TRBD2 on 6 matching bases. Germline V gene lookup returns CDR1 LNHNV and CDR2 YYDKDF (reference sequence). V was cut by 8 bases and J by 0 bases, with 11 bases left in between. The CDR3 consists of 14 residues. The CDR3 here is CATRDLSSYNEQFF. The CDR3 nucleotides are TGTGCCACCCGGGACTTGAGCTCCTACAATGAGCAGTTCTTC.